This TCR beta chain was documented in a study of blood T cell repertoires in COVID-19. Germline loops: CDR1 SGHNT, CDR2 YYREEE (reference sequence). The CDR3 length is 15 residues. Losses at the gene ends were 0 bases for V and 0 bases for J; bases not matched to a gene: 3. In the original processing: Amplification from reference gene primers served as the basis for estimated nucleated cell counts. Here immunoSEQ multiplex PCR was the method, and the copy in TCRdb shows in-frame clones only, minus some. V and J calls plus clone size are reproduced from that table; the DNA served to infer D and trimming. The sample carries about 270,000 clones, around four fifths recorded once.

The chain has TRBV5-4 and TRBJ2-7, with 7 bases matching TRBD2. The TCR originated in a woman aged 45-65 years with active or convalescent COVID-19. The sequenced sample was peripheral blood. CDR3 nucleotide sequence: TGTGCCAGCAGCTTGGGCAGCGGGAACTCCTACGAGCAGTACTTC. Its protein product is CASSLGSGNSYEQYF.